This T cell receptor beta chain was identified in a study of OX40 agonist ivuxolimab in advanced cancers. Study context: An agonistic anti-OX40 (CD134) antibody, ivuxolimab, was used to treat the patients. Study-wide points: Some patients without response likewise showed low normalized clonal expansion.

Systemic immunosuppression or a history of autoimmune disease excluded patients. Only one count was recorded for this clone. Its antigen is unidentified. The method was immunoSEQ multiplex PCR; TCRdb's version includes in-frame clones alone and lacks a portion of them. This sample carries about 82,000 clones, 91% of them seen once, and the ten largest clones take 2% to 2.5%. Per the germline V gene, CDR1 is SQVTM and CDR2 is ANQGSEA. The CDR3 spans 13 residues. V lost 5 bases and J lost 3, with 11 bases in between. The material sequenced was CD4+ or CD8+ T cells sorted from blood, taken in a trial of the OX40 agonist ivuxolimab. The rearrangement joins TRBV29-1 to TRBJ1-5; perhaps TRBD1 as D (5 bases). The clonotype originates from an adult with an advanced solid tumor such as melanoma, head and neck, liver or kidney cancer. In DNA form, the CDR3 reads TGCAGCGTTCTAGACAGTTACAATCAGCCCCAGCATTTT. Protein sequence: CSVLDSYNQPQHF.